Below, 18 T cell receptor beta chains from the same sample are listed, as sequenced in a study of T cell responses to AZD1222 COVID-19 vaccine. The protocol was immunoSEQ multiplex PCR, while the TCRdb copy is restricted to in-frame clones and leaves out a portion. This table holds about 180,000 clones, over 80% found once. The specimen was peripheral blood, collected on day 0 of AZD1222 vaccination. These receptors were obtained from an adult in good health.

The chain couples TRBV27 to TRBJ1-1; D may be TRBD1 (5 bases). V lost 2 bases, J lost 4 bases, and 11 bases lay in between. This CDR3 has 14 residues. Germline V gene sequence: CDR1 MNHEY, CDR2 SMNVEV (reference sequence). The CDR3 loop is CASSLTFGGTEAFF. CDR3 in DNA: TGTGCCAGCAGTTTAACATTCGGGGGCACTGAAGCTTTCTTT.

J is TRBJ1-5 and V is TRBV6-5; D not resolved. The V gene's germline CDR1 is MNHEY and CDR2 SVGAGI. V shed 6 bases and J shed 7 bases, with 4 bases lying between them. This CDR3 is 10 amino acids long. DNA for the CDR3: TGTGCCAGCAGCCAACAGCCCCAGCATTTT. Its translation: CASSQQPQHF.

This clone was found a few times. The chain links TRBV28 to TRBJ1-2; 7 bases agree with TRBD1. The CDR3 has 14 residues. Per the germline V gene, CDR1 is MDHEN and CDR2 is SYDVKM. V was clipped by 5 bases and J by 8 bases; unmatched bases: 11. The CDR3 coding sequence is TGTGCCAGCAGTCTGGACAGGATCGTGGGGGGCTACACCTTC. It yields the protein CASSLDRIVGGYTF.

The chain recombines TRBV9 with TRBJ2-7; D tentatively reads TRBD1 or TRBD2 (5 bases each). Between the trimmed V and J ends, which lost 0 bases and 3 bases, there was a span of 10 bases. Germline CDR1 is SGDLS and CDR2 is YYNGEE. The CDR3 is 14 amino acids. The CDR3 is CASSVGDVFYEQYF. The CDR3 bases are TGTGCCAGCAGCGTAGGGGACGTATTCTACGAGCAGTACTTC.

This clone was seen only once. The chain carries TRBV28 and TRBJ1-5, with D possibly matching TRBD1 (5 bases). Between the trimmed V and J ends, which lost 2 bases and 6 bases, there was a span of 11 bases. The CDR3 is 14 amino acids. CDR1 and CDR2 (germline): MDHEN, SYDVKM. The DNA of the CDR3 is TGTGCCAGCAGTTTACGGGGCGGGGGTCAGCCCCAGCATTTT. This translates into CASSLRGGGQPQHF.

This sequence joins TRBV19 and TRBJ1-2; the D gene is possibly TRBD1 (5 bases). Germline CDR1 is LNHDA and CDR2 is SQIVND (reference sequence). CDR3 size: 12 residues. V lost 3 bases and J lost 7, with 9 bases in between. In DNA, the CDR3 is TGTGCCAGTAGTATCGGGCAGGGTGGCTACACCTTC. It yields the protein CASSIGQGGYTF.

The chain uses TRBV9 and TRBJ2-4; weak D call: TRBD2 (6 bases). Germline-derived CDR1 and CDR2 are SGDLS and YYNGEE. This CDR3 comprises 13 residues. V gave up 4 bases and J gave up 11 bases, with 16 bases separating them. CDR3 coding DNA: TGTGCCAGCAGCCCCCTATTGGGGGGTTTTCAGTACTTC. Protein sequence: CASSPLLGGFQYF. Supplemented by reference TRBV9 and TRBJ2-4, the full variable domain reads DSGVTQTPKHLITATGQRVTLRCSPRSGDLSVYWYQQSLDQGLQFLIQYYNGEERAKGNILERFSAQQFPDLHSELNLSSLELGDSALYFCASSPLLGGFQYFGAGTRLSVL.

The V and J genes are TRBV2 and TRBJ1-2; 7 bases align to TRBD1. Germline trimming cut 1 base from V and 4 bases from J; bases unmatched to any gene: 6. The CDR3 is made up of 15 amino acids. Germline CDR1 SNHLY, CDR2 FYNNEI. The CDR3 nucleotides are TGTGCCAGCAGTGAAGGGAAGGGGGCGGCCTATGGCTACACCTTC. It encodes CASSEGKGAAYGYTF.

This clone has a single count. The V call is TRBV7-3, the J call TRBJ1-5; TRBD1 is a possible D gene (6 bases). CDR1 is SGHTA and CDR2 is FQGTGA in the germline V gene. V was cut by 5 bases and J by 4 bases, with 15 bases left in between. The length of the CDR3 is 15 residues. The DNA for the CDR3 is TGTGCCAGCAGCGAAACAGGGATTCGGAATCAGCCCCAGCATTTT. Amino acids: CASSETGIRNQPQHF. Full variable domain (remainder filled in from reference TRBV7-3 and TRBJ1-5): GAGVSQTPSNKVTEKGKYVELRCDPISGHTALYWYRQSLGQGPEFLIYFQGTGAADDSGLPNDRFFAVRPEGSVSTLKIQRTERGDSAVYLCASSETGIRNQPQHFGDGTRLSIL.

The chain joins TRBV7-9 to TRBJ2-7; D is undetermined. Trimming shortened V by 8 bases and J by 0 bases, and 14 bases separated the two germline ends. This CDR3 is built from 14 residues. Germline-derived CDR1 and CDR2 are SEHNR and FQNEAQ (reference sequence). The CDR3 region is CASSPESRSYEQYF. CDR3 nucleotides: TGTGCCAGCTCGCCCGAATCCCGCTCCTACGAGCAGTACTTC.

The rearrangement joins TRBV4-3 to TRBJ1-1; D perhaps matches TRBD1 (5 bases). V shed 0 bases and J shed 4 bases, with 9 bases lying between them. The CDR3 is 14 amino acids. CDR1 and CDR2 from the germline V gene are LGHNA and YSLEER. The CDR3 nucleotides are TGCGCCAGCAGCCAAGATCAGGGAGGCACTGAAGCTTTCTTT. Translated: CASSQDQGGTEAFF.

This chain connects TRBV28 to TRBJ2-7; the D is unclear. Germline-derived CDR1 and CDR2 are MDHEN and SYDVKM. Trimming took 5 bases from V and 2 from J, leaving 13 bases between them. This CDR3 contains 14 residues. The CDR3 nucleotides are TGTGCCAGCAGTGTCCAAGACGGAACCTACGAGCAGTACTTC. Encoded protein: CASSVQDGTYEQYF.

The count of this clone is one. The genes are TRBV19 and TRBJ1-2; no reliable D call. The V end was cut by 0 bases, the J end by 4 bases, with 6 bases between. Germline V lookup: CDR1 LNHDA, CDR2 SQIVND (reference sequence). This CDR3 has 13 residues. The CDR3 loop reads CASSIDFAYGYTF. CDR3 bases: TGTGCCAGTAGTATAGATTTCGCCTATGGCTACACCTTC.

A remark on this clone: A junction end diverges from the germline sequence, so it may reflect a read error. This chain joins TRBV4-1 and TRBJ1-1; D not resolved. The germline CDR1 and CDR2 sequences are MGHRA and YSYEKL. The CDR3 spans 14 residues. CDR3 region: CASSKEPIRPEAFF. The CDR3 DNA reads TGCGCCAGCAGCAAAGAACCAATCAGGCCTGAAGCTTTCTTT.

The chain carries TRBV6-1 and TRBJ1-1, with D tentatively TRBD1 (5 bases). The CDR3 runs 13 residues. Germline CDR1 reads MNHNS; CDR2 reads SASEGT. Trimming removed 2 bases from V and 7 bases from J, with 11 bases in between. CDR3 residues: CASSEQGPVEAFF. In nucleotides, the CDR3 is TGTGCCAGCAGTGAACAGGGACCGGTTGAAGCTTTCTTT.

The CDR3 sequence is CASSLVPGSSYGYTF. The CDR3 DNA sequence: TGTGCCAGCAGCTTGGTCCCGGGGTCGTCCTATGGCTACACCTTC. The chain has TRBV5-5 and TRBJ1-2; D is ambiguous. Looked up from germline, CDR1 is SGHKS and CDR2 is YYEKEE (reference sequence). V was cut by 0 bases and J by 4 bases, with 13 bases left in between. The CDR3 runs to 15 residues.

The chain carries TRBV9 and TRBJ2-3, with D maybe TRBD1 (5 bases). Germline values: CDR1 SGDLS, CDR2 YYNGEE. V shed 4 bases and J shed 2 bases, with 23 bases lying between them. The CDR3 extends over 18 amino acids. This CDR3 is CASSTTGLAAQNTDTQYF. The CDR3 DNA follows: TGTGCCAGCAGCACCACAGGCCTGGCAGCTCAAAACACAGATACGCAGTATTTT. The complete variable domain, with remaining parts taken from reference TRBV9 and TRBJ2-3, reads DSGVTQTPKHLITATGQRVTLRCSPRSGDLSVYWYQQSLDQGLQFLIQYYNGEERAKGNILERFSAQQFPDLHSELNLSSLELGDSALYFCASSTTGLAAQNTDTQYFGPGTRLTVL.

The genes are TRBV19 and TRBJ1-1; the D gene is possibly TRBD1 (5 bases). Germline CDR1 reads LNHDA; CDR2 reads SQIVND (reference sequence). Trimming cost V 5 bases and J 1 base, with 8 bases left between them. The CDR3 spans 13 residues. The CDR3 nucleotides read TGTGCCAGTAGTCTGGGGGGGAACACTGAAGCTTTCTTT. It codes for CASSLGGNTEAFF.